The present T cell receptor (beta chain) was sequenced within a study of shared clonotypes between healthy human individuals. Germline V gives CDR1 SGHTA, CDR2 FQGNSA. The length of the CDR3 is 14 residues. V was pared by 0 bases and J by 3 bases, with 8 bases between. TCRdb's table, derived via immunoSEQ multiplex PCR, lists solely in-frame clones and lacks some. The sample contains over a million clones, 65% to 75% of which appear only once. The genes are TRBV7-2 and TRBJ2-5; D is undetermined. Sequencing was done on a sample of memory CD4+ T cells sorted from blood. As for subset: CD45RA-negative fraction. The sequence was collected from a man between 18 and 35 years old in good health. Here the CDR3 reads CASSLAFGEETQYF. The DNA for the CDR3 is TGTGCCAGCAGCTTAGCTTTTGGGGAAGAGACCCAGTACTTC.